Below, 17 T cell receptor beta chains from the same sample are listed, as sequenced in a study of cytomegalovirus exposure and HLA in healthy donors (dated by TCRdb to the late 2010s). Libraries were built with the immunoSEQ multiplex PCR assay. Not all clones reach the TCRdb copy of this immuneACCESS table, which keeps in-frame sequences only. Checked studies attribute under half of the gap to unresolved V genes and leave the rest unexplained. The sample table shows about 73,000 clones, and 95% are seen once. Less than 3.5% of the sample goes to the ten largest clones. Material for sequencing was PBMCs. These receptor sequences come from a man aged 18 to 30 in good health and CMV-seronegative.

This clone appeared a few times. CDR3 loop: CAWSVGQGYEQYF. CDR3 sequence (DNA): TGTGCCTGGAGTGTAGGACAGGGGTACGAGCAGTACTTC. The chain combines TRBV30 with TRBJ2-7; TRBD1 agrees at 9 bases. The CDR3 length is 13 residues. Trimming removed 0 bases from V and 4 bases from J; junction bases left unmatched: 1. Germline CDR1 and CDR2: GTSNPN and SVGIG (reference sequence).

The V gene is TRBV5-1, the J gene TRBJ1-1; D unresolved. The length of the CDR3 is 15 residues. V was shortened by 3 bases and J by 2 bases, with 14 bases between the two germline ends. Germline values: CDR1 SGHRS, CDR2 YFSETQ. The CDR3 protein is CASSSGGGFNTEAFF. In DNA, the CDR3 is TGCGCCAGCAGCTCGGGCGGAGGGTTCAACACTGAAGCTTTCTTT.

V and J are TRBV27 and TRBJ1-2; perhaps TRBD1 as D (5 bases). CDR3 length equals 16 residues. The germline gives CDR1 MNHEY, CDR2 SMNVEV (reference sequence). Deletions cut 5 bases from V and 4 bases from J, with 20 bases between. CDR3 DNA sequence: TGTGCCAGCAGTCCAAAAGGGACTTTCGGAATCTATGGCTACACCTTC. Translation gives CASSPKGTFGIYGYTF.

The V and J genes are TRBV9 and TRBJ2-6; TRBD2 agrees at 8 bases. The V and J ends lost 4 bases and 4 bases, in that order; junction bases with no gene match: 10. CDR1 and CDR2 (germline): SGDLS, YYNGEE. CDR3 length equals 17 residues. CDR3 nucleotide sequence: TGTGCCAGCAGCCCCTCCGGGGGGGGGACCGGGGCCAACGTCCTGACTTTC. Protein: CASSPSGGGTGANVLTF. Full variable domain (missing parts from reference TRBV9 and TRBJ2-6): DSGVTQTPKHLITATGQRVTLRCSPRSGDLSVYWYQQSLDQGLQFLIQYYNGEERAKGNILERFSAQQFPDLHSELNLSSLELGDSALYFCASSPSGGGTGANVLTFGAGSRLTVL.

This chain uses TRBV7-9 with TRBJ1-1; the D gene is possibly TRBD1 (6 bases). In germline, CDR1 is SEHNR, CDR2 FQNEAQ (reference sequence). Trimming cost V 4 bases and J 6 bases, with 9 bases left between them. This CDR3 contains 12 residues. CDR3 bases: TGTGCCAGCAGCTCAGGGGTTTCTGAAGCTTTCTTT. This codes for CASSSGVSEAFF.

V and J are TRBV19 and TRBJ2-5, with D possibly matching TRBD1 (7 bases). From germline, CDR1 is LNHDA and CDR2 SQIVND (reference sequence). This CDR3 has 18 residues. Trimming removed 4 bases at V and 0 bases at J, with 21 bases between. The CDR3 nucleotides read TGTGCCAGTAGTACGACAGGGCCGGGGACTCGCTACCAAGAGACCCAGTACTTC. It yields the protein CASSTTGPGTRYQETQYF. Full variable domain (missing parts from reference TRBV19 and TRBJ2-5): DGGITQSPKYLFRKEGQNVTLSCEQNLNHDAMYWYRQDPGQGLRLIYYSQIVNDFQKGDIAEGYSVSREKKESFPLTVTSAQKNPTAFYLCASSTTGPGTRYQETQYFGPGTRLLVL.

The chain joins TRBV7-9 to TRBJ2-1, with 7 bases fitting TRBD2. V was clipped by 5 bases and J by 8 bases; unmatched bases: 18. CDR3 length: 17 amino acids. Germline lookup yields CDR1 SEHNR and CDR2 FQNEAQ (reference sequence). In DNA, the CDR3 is TGTGCCAGCAGCCCAAGGTTGATGGGACTAAACGGGGATGAGCAGTTCTTC. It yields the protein CASSPRLMGLNGDEQFF.

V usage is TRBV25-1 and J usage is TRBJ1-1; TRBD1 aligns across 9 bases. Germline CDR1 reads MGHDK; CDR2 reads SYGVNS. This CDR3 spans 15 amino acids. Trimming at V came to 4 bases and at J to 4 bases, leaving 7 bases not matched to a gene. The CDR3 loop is CASSGTGGWVTEAFF. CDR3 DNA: TGTGCCAGCAGTGGTACAGGGGGCTGGGTCACTGAAGCTTTCTTT.

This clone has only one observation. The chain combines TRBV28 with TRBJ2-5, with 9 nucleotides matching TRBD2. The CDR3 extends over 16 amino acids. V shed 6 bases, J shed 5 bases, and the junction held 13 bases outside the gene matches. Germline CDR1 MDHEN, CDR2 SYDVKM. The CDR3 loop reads CASSPRGLAYGETQYF. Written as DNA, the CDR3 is TGTGCCAGCAGCCCTCGTGGACTAGCGTATGGGGAGACCCAGTACTTC.

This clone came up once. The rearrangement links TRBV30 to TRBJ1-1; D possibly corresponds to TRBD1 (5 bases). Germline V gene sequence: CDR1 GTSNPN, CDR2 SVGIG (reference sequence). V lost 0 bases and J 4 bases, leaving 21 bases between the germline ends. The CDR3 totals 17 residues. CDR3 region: CAWSVGQGTWEGTEAFF. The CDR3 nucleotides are TGTGCCTGGAGTGTAGGGCAGGGAACGTGGGAAGGCACTGAAGCTTTCTTT.

The CDR3 sequence is CAWNFGQANYGYTF. CDR3 in DNA: TGTGCCTGGAACTTTGGACAGGCTAACTATGGCTACACCTTC. The V call is TRBV30, the J call TRBJ1-2; 7 bases are a match to TRBD1. This CDR3 contains 14 residues. The V gene end was trimmed by 4 bases and the J gene end by 0 bases; junction bases not matched to a gene: 5. Germline V lookup: CDR1 GTSNPN, CDR2 SVGIG (reference sequence).

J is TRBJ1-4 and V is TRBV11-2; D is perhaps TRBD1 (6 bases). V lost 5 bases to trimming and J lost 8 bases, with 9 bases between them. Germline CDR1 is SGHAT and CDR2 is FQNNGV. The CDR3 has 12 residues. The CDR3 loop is CASSPQGEKLFF. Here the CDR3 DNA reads TGTGCCAGCAGCCCTCAGGGGGAAAAACTGTTTTTT.

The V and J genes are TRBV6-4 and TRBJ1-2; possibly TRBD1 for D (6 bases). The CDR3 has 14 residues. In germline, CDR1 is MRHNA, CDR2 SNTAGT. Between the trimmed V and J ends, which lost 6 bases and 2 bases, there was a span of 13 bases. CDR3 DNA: TGTGCCAGCAGACCCGGGACAACAAACTATGGCTACACCTTC. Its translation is CASRPGTTNYGYTF.

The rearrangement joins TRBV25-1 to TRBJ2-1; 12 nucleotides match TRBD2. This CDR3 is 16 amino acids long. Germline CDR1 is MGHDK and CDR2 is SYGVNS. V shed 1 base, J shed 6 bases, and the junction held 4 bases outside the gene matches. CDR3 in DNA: TGTGCCAGCAGTGAATTTCTAGCGGGGGGGCTCAATGAGCAGTTCTTC. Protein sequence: CASSEFLAGGLNEQFF.

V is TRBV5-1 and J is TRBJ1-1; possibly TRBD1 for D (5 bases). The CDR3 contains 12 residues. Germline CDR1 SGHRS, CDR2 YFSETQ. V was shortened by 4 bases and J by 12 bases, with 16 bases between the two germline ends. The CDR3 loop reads CASSPGGEGPFF. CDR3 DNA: TGCGCCAGCAGCCCGGGGGGTGAGGGACCTTTCTTT. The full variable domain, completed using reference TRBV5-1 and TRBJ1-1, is KAGVTQTPRYLIKTRGQQVTLSCSPISGHRSVSWYQQTPGQGLQFLFEYFSETQRNKGNFPGRFSGRQFSNSRSEMNVSTLELGDSALYLCASSPGGEGPFFGQGTRLTVV.

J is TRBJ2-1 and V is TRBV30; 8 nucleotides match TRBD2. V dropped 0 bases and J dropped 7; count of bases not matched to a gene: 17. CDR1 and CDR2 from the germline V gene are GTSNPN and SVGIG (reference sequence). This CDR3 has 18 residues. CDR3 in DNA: TGTGCCTGGAGTGTACCACGGGGAGCGGGGGCGTGGAGAAATGAGCAGTTCTTC. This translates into CAWSVPRGAGAWRNEQFF.

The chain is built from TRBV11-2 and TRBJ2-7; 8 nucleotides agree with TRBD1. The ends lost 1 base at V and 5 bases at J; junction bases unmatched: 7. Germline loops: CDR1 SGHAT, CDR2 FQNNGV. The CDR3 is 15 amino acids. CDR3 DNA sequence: TGTGCCAGCAGCTTAGGGACTCAGGGGGCCCACGAGCAGTACTTC. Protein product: CASSLGTQGAHEQYF.